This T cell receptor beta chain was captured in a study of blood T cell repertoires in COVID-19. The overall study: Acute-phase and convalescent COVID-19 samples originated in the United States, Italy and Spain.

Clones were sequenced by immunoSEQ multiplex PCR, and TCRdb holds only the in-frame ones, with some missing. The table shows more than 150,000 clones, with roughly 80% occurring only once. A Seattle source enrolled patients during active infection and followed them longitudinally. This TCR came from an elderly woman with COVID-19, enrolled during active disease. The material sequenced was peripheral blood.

The CDR3 loop is CASSLRQVTDTQYF. DNA for the CDR3: TGTGCCAGCAGCCTTCGACAGGTCACAGATACGCAGTATTTT. The rearrangement joins TRBV5-8 to TRBJ2-3; perhaps TRBD1 as D (6 bases). Germline CDR1 reads SGHTS; CDR2 reads YDEGEE. The CDR3 totals 14 residues. Trimming removed 4 bases at V and 2 bases at J, with 11 bases between. Full variable domain (rest looked up from reference TRBV5-8 and TRBJ2-3): EAGVTQSPTHLIKTRGQQATLRCSPISGHTSVYWYQQALGLGLQFLLWYDEGEERNRGNFPPRFSGRQFPNYSSELNVNALELEDSALYLCASSLRQVTDTQYFGPGTRLTVL.